One and the same sample provided the 16 T cell receptor beta chains below, sequenced in a study of T-cell reconstitution after alpha-beta-depleted transplantation in children. A TCRbeta library incorporating unique molecular identifiers was prepared. TCRdb reprocessed the PCR reads via MiXCR and lists one record per CDR3 protein. The table includes hundreds of thousands of distinct CDR3 sequences, roughly 13% detected once. The sequencing used PBMCs, mostly from graft donor cells, collected 360 days after TCRalphabeta/CD19-depleted stem cell transplant. The receptors were sampled from a male patient younger than 18 who had a stem cell transplant for acute myeloid leukemia, so the T cells may come from the graft donor.

This clonotype was seen ten or more times. The rearrangement uses TRBV29-1 and TRBJ2-7; D possibly matches TRBD1 or TRBD2 (5 bases each). In germline, CDR1 is SQVTM, CDR2 ANQGSEA. The CDR3 covers 14 residues. V was clipped by 4 bases and J by 3 bases, with 16 bases between them. The CDR3 DNA reads as TGCAGCGTTGGGAGAGAGGGGCTGGGCTACGAGCAGTACTTC. Translated, it gives CSVGREGLGYEQYF.

This clonotype was counted many times. The chain has TRBV28 and TRBJ2-7; possibly TRBD2 for D (5 bases). Per the germline V gene, CDR1 is MDHEN and CDR2 is SYDVKM. CDR3 length: 16 residues. V was clipped by 6 bases and J by 1 base, with 19 bases between them. The CDR3 DNA is TGTGCCAGCAGGCTTCACCGGGTCCCGGGATCCTACGAGCAGTACTTC. Translated: CASRLHRVPGSYEQYF.

This clonotype has more than one count but fewer than ten. The chain recombines TRBV20-1 with TRBJ2-5; the D is unclear. The V end lost 4 bases, the J end lost 1 base, and 16 bases lay between the germline ends. The CDR3 length is 15 residues. Germline-derived CDR1 and CDR2 are DFQATT and SNEGSKA (reference sequence). CDR3 residues: CSATPDTIPQETQYF. In DNA form, the CDR3 reads TGCAGTGCTACCCCCGACACCATCCCCCAAGAGACCCAGTACTTC.

V and J are TRBV20-1 and TRBJ2-7; perhaps D is TRBD1 or TRBD2 (5 bases each). V was pared by 5 bases and J by 2 bases, with 16 bases between. This CDR3 contains 14 residues. Germline CDR1 DFQATT, CDR2 SNEGSKA (reference sequence). CDR3 residues: CSALTGTHAYEQYF. In DNA form, the CDR3 reads TGCAGTGCTTTGACCGGGACCCACGCCTACGAGCAGTACTTC.

This rearrangement joins TRBV27 to TRBJ1-2; 8 positions agree with TRBD1. The CDR3 is 14 amino acids. J lost 9 bases, V lost 6 bases, and 12 bases had no gene match. Germline CDR1 reads MNHEY; CDR2 reads SMNVEV (reference sequence). DNA of the CDR3: TGTGCCAGCAGCTATACCGGGACAGGCTTGCGCTACACCTTC. Amino acid sequence: CASSYTGTGLRYTF.

CDR3 in amino acids: CASRFVGDAHNEQFF. CDR3 bases: TGCGCCAGCAGGTTTGTCGGGGACGCGCACAATGAGCAGTTCTTC. The chain recombines TRBV5-1 with TRBJ2-1; D might be TRBD1 or TRBD2, each matching 5 bases. There are 15 residues in the CDR3. V lost 5 bases and J lost 5, with 17 bases in between. Germline values: CDR1 SGHRS, CDR2 YFSETQ.

The V gene is TRBV24-1, the J gene TRBJ2-3; D remains ambiguous. Germline values: CDR1 KGHDR, CDR2 SFDVKD. The CDR3 length is 12 residues. The germline V and J ends were trimmed by 3 bases and 5 bases, with 5 bases remaining between them. The CDR3 nucleotides read TGTGCCACCAGTGATAAGGGAGATACGCAGTATTTT. It translates to CATSDKGDTQYF.

This clonotype has more than one count but fewer than ten. The genes are TRBV15 and TRBJ1-4; 9 bases map to TRBD1. Germline V gives CDR1 LNHNV, CDR2 YYDKDF (reference sequence). Trimming cost V 0 bases and J 6 bases; bases outside gene matches: 2. The CDR3 has 15 residues. In DNA, the CDR3 is TGTGCCACCAGCAGAGAAGGGGACAGGGATGAAAAACTGTTTTTT. The encoded protein is CATSREGDRDEKLFF. Full variable domain (rest looked up from reference TRBV15 and TRBJ1-4): DAMVIQNPRYQVTQFGKPVTLSCSQTLNHNVMYWYQQKSSQAPKLLFHYYDKDFNNEADTPDNFQSRRPNTSFCFLDIRSPGLGDTAMYLCATSREGDRDEKLFFGSGTQLSVL.

This chain connects TRBV11-2 to TRBJ2-1; no clear D. V lost 8 bases, J lost 4 bases, and 9 bases lay in between. The CDR3 loop spans 12 amino acids. Germline CDR1 and CDR2: SGHAT and FQNNGV. The CDR3 nucleotides are TGTGCCAGCGGCGAACATTACAATGAGCAGTTCTTC. Protein product: CASGEHYNEQFF. Full variable domain (remainder filled in from reference TRBV11-2 and TRBJ2-1): EAGVAQSPRYKIIEKRQSVAFWCNPISGHATLYWYQQILGQGPKLLIQFQNNGVVDDSQLPKDRFSAERLKGVDSTLKIQPAKLEDSAVYLCASGEHYNEQFFGPGTRLTVL.

This clonotype turned up a few times. The rearrangement joins TRBV12-3 or TRBV12-4 to TRBJ2-7, with TRBD1 identical over 9 bases. CDR3 size: 14 residues. Trimming cost V 5 bases and J 6 bases; bases outside gene matches: 8. Here the CDR3 DNA reads TGTGCCAGCAGTATCCCGACAGGGGGAGGCGAGCAGTACTTC. Translated: CASSIPTGGGEQYF.

The chain employs TRBV11-2 and TRBJ2-3; the D call may be TRBD1 or TRBD2 (5 bases each). This CDR3 comprises 13 residues. The V gene lost 2 bases and the J gene lost 5 bases, with 8 bases spanning the gap. Germline-derived CDR1 and CDR2 are SGHAT and FQNNGV. CDR3 nucleotides: TGTGCCAGCAGCTTATTTGGGGGAGATACGCAGTATTTT. This sequence encodes CASSLFGGDTQYF.

This clonotype was counted a few times. The chain carries TRBV20-1 and TRBJ2-2, with 13 bases fitting TRBD2. V lost 3 bases and J lost 8; bases outside the gene matches: 9. Germline values: CDR1 DFQATT, CDR2 SNEGSKA (reference sequence). The CDR3 extends over 16 amino acids. In DNA, the CDR3 is TGCAGTGCTAGTTTACTAGCGGGAGGGCCGGTGGGGGAGCTGTTTTTT. This codes for CSASLLAGGPVGELFF.

With regard to this clonotype: This clone may be a read error of a much larger clone one base away. The V gene is TRBV10-3, the J gene TRBJ2-6; 10 nucleotides agree with TRBD1. CDR1 and CDR2 (germline): ENHRY, SYGVKD. The CDR3 loop spans 17 amino acids. Trimming at V came to 6 bases and at J to 2 bases, leaving 7 bases not matched to a gene. The CDR3 DNA reads as TGTGCCATCAGATCCCGGGACAGGGGACCTGGGGCCAACGTCCTGACTTTC. It yields the protein CAIRSRDRGPGANVLTF.

J is TRBJ1-5 and V is TRBV28, with 7 bases aligning to TRBD1. Per germline, CDR1 MDHEN and CDR2 SYDVKM. CDR3 length: 16 residues. J lost 0 bases, V lost 6 bases, and 8 bases had no gene match. The CDR3 bases are TGTGCCAGCAGGGGGGGGACAGCGTATAGCAATCAGCCCCAGCATTTT. Its translation is CASRGGTAYSNQPQHF. The whole variable domain, filled in from reference TRBV28 and TRBJ1-5, reads DVKVTQSSRYLVKRTGEKVFLECVQDMDHENMFWYRQDPGLGLRLIYFSYDVKMKEKGDIPEGYSVSREKKERFSLILESASTNQTSMYLCASRGGTAYSNQPQHFGDGTRLSIL.

This clonotype was seen a handful of times. This chain uses TRBV7-9 with TRBJ2-3; a possible D gene is TRBD2 (5 bases). Trimming shortened V by 3 bases and J by 2 bases, and 15 bases separated the two germline ends. Germline CDR1 is SEHNR and CDR2 is FQNEAQ (reference sequence). The CDR3 sequence is 16 residues long. The CDR3 coding sequence is TGTGCCAGCAGCTTTACTAGTCTGGTCTTCACAGATACGCAGTATTTT. Residues: CASSFTSLVFTDTQYF. The complete variable domain, with remaining parts taken from reference TRBV7-9 and TRBJ2-3, reads DTGVSQNPRHKITKRGQNVTFRCDPISEHNRLYWYRQTLGQGPEFLTYFQNEAQLEKSRLLSDRFSAERPKGSFSTLEIQRTEQGDSAMYLCASSFTSLVFTDTQYFGPGTRLTVL.

This chain uses TRBV20-1 with TRBJ2-3; D perhaps matches TRBD2 (6 bases). The V gene's germline CDR1 is DFQATT and CDR2 SNEGSKA (reference sequence). This CDR3 has 14 amino acids. Trimming took 8 bases from V and 1 from J, leaving 16 bases between them. CDR3 sequence reads: CSSQVEGGTDTQYF. CDR3 in DNA: TGCAGTTCACAAGTGGAGGGAGGCACAGATACGCAGTATTTT.